The 2 T cell receptor beta chains reported below all come from one sample, sequenced in a study of regulatory T cells in long-lasting Graves disease. Through Arm-PCR of CDR3 regions and iRepertoire HTBI primers, TCR beta libraries were built. TCRdb recomputed calls from the multiplex PCR reads with MiXCR, one row per CDR3 protein. Of 400,000 or so distinct CDR3 sequences listed, less than 25% are singletons. This sample's time point: persistent/refractory GD, antithyroid drugs over 5 years with positive TRAb. PBMCs provided the RNA from which the TCR library was made. Specimen: peripheral blood mononuclear cells (PBMCs), collected when the disease was refractory, from a patient treated with antithyroid drugs. The receptors here all came from a female donor with Graves disease.

The sample holds many counts of this clonotype. The CDR3 DNA reads as TGTGCCAGCAGTTTTGTGAGGGTCCCCGGGGAGCTGTTTTTT. As protein: CASSFVRVPGELFF. This sequence joins TRBV12-3 or TRBV12-4 and TRBJ2-2; D is perhaps TRBD2 (5 bases). V was cut by 3 bases and J by 6 bases, with 11 bases left in between. The CDR3 runs 14 residues.

The chain employs TRBV5-5 and TRBJ2-5, with D possibly called TRBD1 or TRBD2 (5 bases each). The CDR3 runs 14 residues. CDR1 and CDR2 from the germline V gene are SGHKS and YYEKEE (reference sequence). V was trimmed by 1 base and J by 5 bases, leaving 12 bases between them. CDR3 protein: CASSLSQGRETQYF. As DNA, the CDR3 is TGTGCCAGCAGCTTGAGCCAGGGACGGGAGACCCAGTACTTC. The full variable domain, completed using reference TRBV5-5 and TRBJ2-5, is DAGVTQSPTHLIKTRGQQVTLRCSPISGHKSVSWYQQVLGQGPQFIFQYYEKEERGRGNFPDRFSARQFPNYSSELNVNALLLGDSALYLCASSLSQGRETQYFGPGTRLLVL.